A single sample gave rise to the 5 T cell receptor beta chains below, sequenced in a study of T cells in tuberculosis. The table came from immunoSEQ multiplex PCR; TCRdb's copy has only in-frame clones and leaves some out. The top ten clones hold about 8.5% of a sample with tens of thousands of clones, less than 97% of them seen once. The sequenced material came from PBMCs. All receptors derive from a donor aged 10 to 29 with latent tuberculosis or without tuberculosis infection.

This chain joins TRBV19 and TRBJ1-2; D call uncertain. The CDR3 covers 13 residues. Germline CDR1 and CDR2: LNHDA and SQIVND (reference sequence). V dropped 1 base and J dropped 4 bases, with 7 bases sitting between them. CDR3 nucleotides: TGTGCCAGTAGTATAGGGCAGTTCTATGGCTACACCTTC. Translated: CASSIGQFYGYTF.

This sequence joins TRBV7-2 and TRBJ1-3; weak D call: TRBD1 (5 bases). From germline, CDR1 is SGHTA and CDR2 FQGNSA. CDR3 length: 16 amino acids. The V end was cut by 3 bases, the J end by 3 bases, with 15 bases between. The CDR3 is CASSLAARVGGNTIYF. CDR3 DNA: TGTGCCAGCAGCTTGGCGGCCAGGGTCGGTGGAAACACCATATATTTT.

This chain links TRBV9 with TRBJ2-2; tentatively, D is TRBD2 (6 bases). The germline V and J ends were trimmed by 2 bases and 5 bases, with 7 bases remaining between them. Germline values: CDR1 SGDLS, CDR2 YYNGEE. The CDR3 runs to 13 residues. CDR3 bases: TGTGCCAGCAGCGTCGGGAGAACCGGGGAGCTGTTTTTT. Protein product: CASSVGRTGELFF.

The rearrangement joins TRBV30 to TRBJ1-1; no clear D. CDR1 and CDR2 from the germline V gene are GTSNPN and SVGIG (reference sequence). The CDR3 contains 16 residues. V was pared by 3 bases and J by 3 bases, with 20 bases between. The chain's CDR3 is CAWSRPIPRQDTEAFF. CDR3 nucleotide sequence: TGTGCCTGGAGCCGACCTATCCCCCGGCAGGACACTGAAGCTTTCTTT.

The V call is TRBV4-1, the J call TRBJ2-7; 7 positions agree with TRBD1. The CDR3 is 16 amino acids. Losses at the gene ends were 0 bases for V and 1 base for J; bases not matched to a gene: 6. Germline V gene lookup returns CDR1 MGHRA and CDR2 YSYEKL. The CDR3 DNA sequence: TGCGCCAGCAGCCAAGAGTCGGGGACAGCTTCCTACGAGCAGTACTTC. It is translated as CASSQESGTASYEQYF.